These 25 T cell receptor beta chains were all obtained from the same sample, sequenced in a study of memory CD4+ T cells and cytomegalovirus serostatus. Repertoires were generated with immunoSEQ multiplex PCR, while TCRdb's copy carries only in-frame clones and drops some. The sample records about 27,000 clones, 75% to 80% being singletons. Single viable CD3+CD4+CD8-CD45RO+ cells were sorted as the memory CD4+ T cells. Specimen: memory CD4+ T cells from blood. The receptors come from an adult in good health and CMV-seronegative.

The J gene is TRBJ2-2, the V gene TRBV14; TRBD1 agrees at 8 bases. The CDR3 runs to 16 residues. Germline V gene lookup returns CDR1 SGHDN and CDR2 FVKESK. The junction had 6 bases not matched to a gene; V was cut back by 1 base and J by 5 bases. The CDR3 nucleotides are TGTGCCAGCAGCCAAGTACCGGGACAGGAGACCGGGGAGCTGTTTTTT. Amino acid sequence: CASSQVPGQETGELFF.

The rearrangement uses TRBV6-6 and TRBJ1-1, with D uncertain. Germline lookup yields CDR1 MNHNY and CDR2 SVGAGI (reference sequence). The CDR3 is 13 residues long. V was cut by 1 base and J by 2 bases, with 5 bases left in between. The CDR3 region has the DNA TGTGCCAGCAGTTACTTGGGTAACACTGAAGCTTTCTTT. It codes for CASSYLGNTEAFF.

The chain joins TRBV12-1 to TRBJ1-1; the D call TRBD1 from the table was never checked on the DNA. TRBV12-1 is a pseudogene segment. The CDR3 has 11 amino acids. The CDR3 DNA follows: TGTGCCAGCAGCCCATACACTGAAGCTTTCTTT. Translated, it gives CASSPYTEAFF.

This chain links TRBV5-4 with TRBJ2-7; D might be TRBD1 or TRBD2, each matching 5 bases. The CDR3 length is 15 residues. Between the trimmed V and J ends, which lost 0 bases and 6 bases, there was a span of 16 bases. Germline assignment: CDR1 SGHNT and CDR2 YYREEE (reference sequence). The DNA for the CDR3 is TGTGCCAGCAGCTTGGCTTCGGGACCCCTCGGCGAGCAGTACTTC. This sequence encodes CASSLASGPLGEQYF.

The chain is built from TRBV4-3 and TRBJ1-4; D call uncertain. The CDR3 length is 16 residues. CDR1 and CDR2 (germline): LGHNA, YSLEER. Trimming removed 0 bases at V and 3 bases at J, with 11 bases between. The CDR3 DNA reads TGCGCCAGCAGCCAAGAGTTTGGCCAGTCTAATGAAAAACTGTTTTTT. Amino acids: CASSQEFGQSNEKLFF.

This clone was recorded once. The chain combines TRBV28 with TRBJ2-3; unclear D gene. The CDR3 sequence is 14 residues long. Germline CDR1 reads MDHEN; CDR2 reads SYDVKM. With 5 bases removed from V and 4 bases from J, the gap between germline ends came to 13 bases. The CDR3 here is CASSLDRIADTQYF. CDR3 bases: TGTGCCAGCAGTCTGGACCGAATAGCAGATACGCAGTATTTT.

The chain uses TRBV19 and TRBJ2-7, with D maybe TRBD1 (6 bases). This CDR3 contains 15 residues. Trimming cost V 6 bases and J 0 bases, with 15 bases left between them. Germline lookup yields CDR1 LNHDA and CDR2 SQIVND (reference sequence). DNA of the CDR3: TGTGCCAGTAGCTACAGGGCGGAAGACTCCTACGAGCAGTACTTC. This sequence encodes CASSYRAEDSYEQYF.

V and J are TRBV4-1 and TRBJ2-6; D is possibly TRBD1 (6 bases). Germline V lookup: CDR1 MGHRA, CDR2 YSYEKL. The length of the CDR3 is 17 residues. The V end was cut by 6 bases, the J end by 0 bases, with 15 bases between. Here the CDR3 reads CASSPGETSSGANVLTF. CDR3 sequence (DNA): TGCGCCAGCAGTCCAGGGGAGACCAGCTCTGGGGCCAACGTCCTGACTTTC.

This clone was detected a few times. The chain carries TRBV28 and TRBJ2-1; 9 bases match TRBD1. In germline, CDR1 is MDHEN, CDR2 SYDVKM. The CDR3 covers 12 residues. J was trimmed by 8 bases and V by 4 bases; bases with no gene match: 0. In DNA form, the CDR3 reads TGTGCCAGCAGTTACAGGGGGCATGAGCAGTTCTTC. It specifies CASSYRGHEQFF.

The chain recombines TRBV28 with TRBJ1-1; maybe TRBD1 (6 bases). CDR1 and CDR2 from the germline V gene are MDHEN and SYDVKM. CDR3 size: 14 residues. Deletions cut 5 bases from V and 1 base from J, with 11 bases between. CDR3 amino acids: CASSPGQKNTEAFF. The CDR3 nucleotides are TGTGCCAGCAGTCCGGGACAAAAGAACACTGAAGCTTTCTTT.

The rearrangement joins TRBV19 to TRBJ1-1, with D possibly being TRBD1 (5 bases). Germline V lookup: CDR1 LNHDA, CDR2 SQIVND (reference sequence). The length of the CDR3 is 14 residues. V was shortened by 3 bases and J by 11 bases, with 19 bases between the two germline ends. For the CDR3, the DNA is TGTGCCAGTAGTATGAATGGGGGTGCTGTTATTGCTTTCTTT. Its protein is CASSMNGGAVIAFF.

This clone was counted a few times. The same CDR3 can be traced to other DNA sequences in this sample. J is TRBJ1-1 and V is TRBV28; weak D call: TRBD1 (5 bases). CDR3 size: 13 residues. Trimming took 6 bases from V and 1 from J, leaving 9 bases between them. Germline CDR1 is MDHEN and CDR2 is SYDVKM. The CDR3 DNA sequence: TGTGCCAGCAGCCCGACAGAGAACACTGAAGCTTTCTTT. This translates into CASSPTENTEAFF.

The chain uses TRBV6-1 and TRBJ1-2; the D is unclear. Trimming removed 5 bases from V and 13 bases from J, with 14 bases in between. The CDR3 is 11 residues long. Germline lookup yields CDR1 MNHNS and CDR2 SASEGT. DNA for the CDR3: TGTGCCAGCAGTCAAAGCTCCGGTCTCACCTTC. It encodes CASSQSSGLTF.

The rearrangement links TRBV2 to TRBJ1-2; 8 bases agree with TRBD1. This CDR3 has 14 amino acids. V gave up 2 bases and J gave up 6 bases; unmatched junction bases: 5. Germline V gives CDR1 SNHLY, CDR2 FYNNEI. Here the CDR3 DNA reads TGTGCCAGCAGTGAAAGACAGGGGTTTAATGGCTACACCTTC. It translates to CASSERQGFNGYTF.

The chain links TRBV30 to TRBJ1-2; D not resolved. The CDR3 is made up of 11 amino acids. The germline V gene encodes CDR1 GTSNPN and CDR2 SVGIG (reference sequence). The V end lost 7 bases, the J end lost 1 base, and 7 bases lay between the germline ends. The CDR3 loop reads CALGLNYGYTF. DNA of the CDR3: TGTGCCTTAGGCCTTAACTATGGCTACACCTTC.

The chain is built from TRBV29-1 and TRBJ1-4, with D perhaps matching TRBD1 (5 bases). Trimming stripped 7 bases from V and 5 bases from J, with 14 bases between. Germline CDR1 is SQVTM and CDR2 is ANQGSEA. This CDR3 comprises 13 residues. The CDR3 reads CSALDRGNEKLFF. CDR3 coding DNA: TGCAGCGCCCTAGACAGAGGAAATGAAAAACTGTTTTTT. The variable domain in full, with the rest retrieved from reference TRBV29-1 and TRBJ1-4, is SAVISQKPSRDICQRGTSLTIQCQVDSQVTMMFWYRQQPGQSLTLIATANQGSEATYESGFVIDKFPISRPNLTFSTLTVSNMSPEDSSIYLCSALDRGNEKLFFGSGTQLSVL.

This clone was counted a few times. For the CDR3, the DNA is TGTGCCAGCAGCTTGGTTCGGCCTAGCGGGAACACCGGGGAGCTGTTTTTT. Amino acid sequence: CASSLVRPSGNTGELFF. This rearrangement joins TRBV5-4 to TRBJ2-2; 7 bases are a match to TRBD2. J was trimmed by 1 base and V by 0 bases; bases with no gene match: 6. CDR1 SGHNT and CDR2 YYREEE come from the germline V gene (reference sequence). The CDR3 loop spans 17 amino acids. The whole variable domain, remainder taken from reference TRBV5-4 and TRBJ2-2, is ETGVTQSPTHLIKTRGQQVTLRCSSQSGHNTVSWYQQALGQGPQFIFQYYREEENGRGNFPPRFSGLQFPNYSSELNVNALELDDSALYLCASSLVRPSGNTGELFFGEGSRLTVL.

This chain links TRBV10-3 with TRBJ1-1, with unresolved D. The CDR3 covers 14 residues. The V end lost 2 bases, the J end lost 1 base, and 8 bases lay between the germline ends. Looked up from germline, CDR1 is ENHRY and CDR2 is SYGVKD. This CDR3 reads CAISEKAQNTEAFF. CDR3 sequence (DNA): TGTGCCATCAGTGAGAAGGCGCAGAACACTGAAGCTTTCTTT.

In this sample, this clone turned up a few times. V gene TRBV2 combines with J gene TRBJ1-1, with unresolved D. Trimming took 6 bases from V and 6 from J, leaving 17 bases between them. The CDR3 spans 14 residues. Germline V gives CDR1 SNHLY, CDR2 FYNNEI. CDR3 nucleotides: TGTGCCAGCAGGGATTACACCGCCACTCCTGAAGCTTTCTTT. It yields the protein CASRDYTATPEAFF.

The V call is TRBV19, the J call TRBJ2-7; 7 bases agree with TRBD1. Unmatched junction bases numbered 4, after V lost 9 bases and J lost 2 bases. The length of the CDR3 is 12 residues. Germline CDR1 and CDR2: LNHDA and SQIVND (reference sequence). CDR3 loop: CASLQGPYEQYF. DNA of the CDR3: TGTGCCAGCCTACAGGGGCCCTACGAGCAGTACTTC.

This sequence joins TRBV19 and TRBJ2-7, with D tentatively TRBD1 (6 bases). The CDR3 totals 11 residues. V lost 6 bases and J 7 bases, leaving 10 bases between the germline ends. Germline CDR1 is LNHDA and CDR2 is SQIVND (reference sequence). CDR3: CASRYREEQYF. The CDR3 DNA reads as TGTGCCAGTAGATACAGGGAAGAGCAGTACTTC.

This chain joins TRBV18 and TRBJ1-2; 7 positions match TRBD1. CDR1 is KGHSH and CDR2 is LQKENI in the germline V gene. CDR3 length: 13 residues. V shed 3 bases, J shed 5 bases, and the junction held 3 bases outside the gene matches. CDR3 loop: CASSPTGEYGYTF. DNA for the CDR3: TGTGCCAGCTCACCCACAGGGGAGTATGGCTACACCTTC.

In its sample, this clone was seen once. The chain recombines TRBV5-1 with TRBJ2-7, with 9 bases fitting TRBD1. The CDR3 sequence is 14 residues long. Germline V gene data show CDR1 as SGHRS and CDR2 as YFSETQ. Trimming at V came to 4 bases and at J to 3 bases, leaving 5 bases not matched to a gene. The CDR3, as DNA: TGCGCCAGCAGCACGACAGGGGGGTTCTACGAGCAGTACTTC. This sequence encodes CASSTTGGFYEQYF.

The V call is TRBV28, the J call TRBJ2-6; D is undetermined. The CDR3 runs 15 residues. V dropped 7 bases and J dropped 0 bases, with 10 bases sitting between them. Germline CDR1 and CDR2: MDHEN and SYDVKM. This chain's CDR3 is CASKGGSSGANVLTF. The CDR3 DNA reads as TGTGCCAGCAAGGGCGGAAGCTCTGGGGCCAACGTCCTGACTTTC.

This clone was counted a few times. The CDR3 nucleotides read TGTGCCAGCAGCGAAAACAAGCAGGTTACTGAAGCTTTCTTT. Translating gives CASSENKQVTEAFF. The V and J genes are TRBV21-1 and TRBJ1-1; TRBD1 is the table's D call and was not checked against the DNA. TRBV21-1 is a pseudogene locus. This CDR3 spans 14 amino acids.